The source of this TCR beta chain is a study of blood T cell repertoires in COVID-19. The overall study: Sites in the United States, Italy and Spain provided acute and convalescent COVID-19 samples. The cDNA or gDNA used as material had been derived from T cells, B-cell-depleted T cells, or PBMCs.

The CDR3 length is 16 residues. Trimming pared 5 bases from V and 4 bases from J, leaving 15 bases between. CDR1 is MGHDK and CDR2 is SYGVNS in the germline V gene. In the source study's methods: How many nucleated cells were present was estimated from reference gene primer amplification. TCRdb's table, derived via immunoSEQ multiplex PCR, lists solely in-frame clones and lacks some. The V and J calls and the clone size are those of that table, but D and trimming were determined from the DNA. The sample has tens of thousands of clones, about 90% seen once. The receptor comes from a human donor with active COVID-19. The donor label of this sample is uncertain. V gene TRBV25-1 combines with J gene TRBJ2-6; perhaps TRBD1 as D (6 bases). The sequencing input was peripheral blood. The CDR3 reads CASSRQAQVGANVLTF. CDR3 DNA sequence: TGTGCCAGCAGTCGACAGGCCCAAGTCGGGGCCAACGTCCTGACTTTC.